The rows below give T cell receptor beta chains drawn from one sample of a study of PD-1 blockade in classical Hodgkin lymphoma. Profiled with immunoSEQ multiplex PCR; TCRdb holds only in-frame clones, not every one. The sample holds tens of thousands of clones, around 80% seen once. The sequences come from peripheral blood mononuclear cells (PBMCs), collected before the fourth cycle of nivolumab. All receptors come from a human donor with classical Hodgkin lymphoma. Both conserved end residues are part of each CDR3. D genes are given only for firm matches. Clone size is given for some rows only: seen once, a few or many times, or a class if the clone is expanded.

CDR3 protein: CASSQGTGPQYGYTF
CDR3 DNA: TGTGCCAGCAGCCAAGGAACGGGGCCACAGTATGGCTACACCTTC
D gene: -
V gene: TRBV4-2
J gene: TRBJ1-2
clone size: few

CDR3 protein: CASSYQSNEKLFF
CDR3 DNA: TGTGCCAGCAGTTACCAGTCTAATGAAAAACTGTTTTTT
D gene: -
V gene: TRBV6-6
J gene: TRBJ1-4
clone size: -

CDR3 protein: CAWSPELPGQGNTIYF
CDR3 DNA: TGTGCCTGGAGTCCTGAGCTACCGGGACAGGGGAACACCATATATTTT
D gene: TRBD1
V gene: TRBV30
J gene: TRBJ1-3
clone size: -

CDR3 protein: CASSNPTGDEQFF
CDR3 DNA: TGTGCCAGCAGCAATCCGACAGGGGATGAGCAGTTCTTC
D gene: TRBD1
V gene: TRBV7-2
J gene: TRBJ2-1
clone size: once

CDR3 protein: CASSIGTGSSYEQYF
CDR3 DNA: TGCGCCAGCAGCATCGGCACAGGGAGCTCCTACGAGCAGTACTTC
D gene: -
V gene: TRBV5-1
J gene: TRBJ2-7
clone size: -

CDR3 protein: CASGAPGNTDTQYF
CDR3 DNA: TGTGCCAGCGGGGCCCCGGGGAATACAGATACGCAGTATTTT
D gene: -
V gene: TRBV9
J gene: TRBJ2-3
clone size: -

CDR3 protein: CASSQGPGIWGTDTQYF
CDR3 DNA: TGCGCCAGCAGCCAAGGGCCAGGGATTTGGGGCACAGATACGCAGTATTTT
D gene: -
V gene: TRBV4-1
J gene: TRBJ2-3
clone size: -

CDR3 protein: CSATLSGGAFGETQYF
CDR3 DNA: TGCAGCGCCACCCTTAGCGGGGGGGCCTTTGGCGAGACCCAGTACTTC
D gene: TRBD2
V gene: TRBV29-1
J gene: TRBJ2-5
clone size: -

CDR3 protein: CSVVPQLLAYNEQFF
CDR3 DNA: TGCAGCGTTGTCCCACAACTCCTGGCCTACAATGAGCAGTTCTTC
D gene: -
V gene: TRBV29-1
J gene: TRBJ2-1
clone size: -

CDR3 protein: CASSFSEQFF
CDR3 DNA: TGTGCCAGCAGCTTCAGTGAGCAGTTCTTC
D gene: -
V gene: TRBV7-9
J gene: TRBJ2-1
clone size: -

CDR3 protein: CASRPPGQGNGYTF
CDR3 DNA: TGTGCCAGCAGACCCCCGGGACAGGGCAATGGCTACACCTTC
D gene: TRBD1
V gene: TRBV6-5
J gene: TRBJ1-2
clone size: -

CDR3 protein: CASSLDPVAGELFF
CDR3 DNA: TGTGCCAGCAGCTTAGACCCCGTGGCCGGGGAGCTGTTTTTT
D gene: -
V gene: TRBV11-3
J gene: TRBJ2-2
clone size: -

CDR3 protein: CAWSVGAGSGYEQYF
CDR3 DNA: TGTGCCTGGAGTGTAGGGGCAGGGTCCGGTTACGAGCAGTACTTC
D gene: -
V gene: TRBV30
J gene: TRBJ2-7
clone size: few

CDR3 protein: CASSFDRGQPQHF
CDR3 DNA: TGTGCCAGCAGTTTTGACAGGGGTCAGCCCCAGCATTTT
D gene: TRBD1
V gene: TRBV28
J gene: TRBJ1-5
clone size: -

CDR3 protein: CASSQRTSGLRYNEQFF
CDR3 DNA: TGTGCCAGCAGCCAAAGGACTAGCGGGCTAAGATACAATGAGCAGTTCTTC
D gene: TRBD2
V gene: TRBV4-2
J gene: TRBJ2-1
clone size: -

CDR3 protein: CASSFTPRNEQFF
CDR3 DNA: TGTGCCAGCAGTTTCACCCCGAGGAATGAGCAGTTCTTC
D gene: -
V gene: TRBV27
J gene: TRBJ2-1
clone size: -

CDR3 protein: CASSLLGALPYEQYF
CDR3 DNA: TGCGCCAGCAGCTTGTTAGGGGCCTTACCCTACGAGCAGTACTTC
D gene: -
V gene: TRBV5-1
J gene: TRBJ2-7
clone size: -

CDR3 protein: CASSLDDGTYEQYF
CDR3 DNA: TGTGCCAGCAGTTTGGATGACGGAACCTACGAGCAGTACTTC
D gene: -
V gene: TRBV28
J gene: TRBJ2-7
clone size: few

CDR3 protein: CASSIGLRYEQYF
CDR3 DNA: TGTGCCAGTAGTATAGGGCTCCGGTACGAGCAGTACTTC
D gene: -
V gene: TRBV19
J gene: TRBJ2-7
clone size: -

CDR3 protein: CASSVGGWGYLQENTEAFF
CDR3 DNA: TGTGCCAGCAGCGTAGGCGGGTGGGGCTACCTCCAGGAGAACACTGAAGCTTTCTTT
D gene: -
V gene: TRBV9
J gene: TRBJ1-1
clone size: -

CDR3 protein: CASSPLGSTDTQYF
CDR3 DNA: TGTGCCAGCTCACCCCTGGGAAGCACAGATACGCAGTATTTT
D gene: -
V gene: TRBV18
J gene: TRBJ2-3
clone size: -

CDR3 protein: CASSYSKLQPSYEQYF
CDR3 DNA: TGTGCCAGCAGTTACTCGAAGTTGCAGCCCTCCTACGAGCAGTACTTC
D gene: -
V gene: TRBV10-3
J gene: TRBJ2-7
clone size: -

CDR3 protein: CSARWYGEQFF
CDR3 DNA: TGCAGTGCTAGGTGGTACGGCGAGCAGTTCTTC
D gene: -
V gene: TRBV20-1
J gene: TRBJ2-1
clone size: -

CDR3 protein: CSVSASAGRYGYTF
CDR3 DNA: TGCAGCGTCTCTGCTTCGGCCGGCCGATATGGCTACACCTTC
D gene: -
V gene: TRBV29-1
J gene: TRBJ1-2
clone size: -

CDR3 protein: CASSFGTGGGDEKLFF
CDR3 DNA: TGTGCCAGCAGTTTCGGGACAGGGGGCGGTGATGAAAAACTGTTTTTT
D gene: TRBD1
V gene: TRBV27
J gene: TRBJ1-4
clone size: -

CDR3 protein: CASSEDSTDTQYF
CDR3 DNA: TGTGCCAGCAGCGAGGACAGCACAGATACGCAGTATTTT
D gene: -
V gene: TRBV7-2
J gene: TRBJ2-3
clone size: -

CDR3 protein: CASRGQGVRAFSYNEQFF
CDR3 DNA: TGTGCCAGTAGAGGACAGGGGGTAAGGGCTTTCTCCTACAATGAGCAGTTCTTC
D gene: TRBD1
V gene: TRBV19
J gene: TRBJ2-1
clone size: -

CDR3 protein: CASSPGLTEAFF
CDR3 DNA: TGTGCCAGCTCACCGGGTTTAACTGAAGCTTTCTTT
D gene: -
V gene: TRBV18
J gene: TRBJ1-1
clone size: -

CDR3 protein: CASSKSRGEATYEQYF
CDR3 DNA: TGTGCCAGCTCAAAATCCAGGGGCGAAGCCACCTACGAGCAGTACTTC
D gene: -
V gene: TRBV19
J gene: TRBJ2-7
clone size: -

CDR3 protein: CASSLEGNQETQYF
CDR3 DNA: TGTGCCAGCAGCTTAGAAGGAAACCAAGAGACCCAGTACTTC
D gene: -
V gene: TRBV11-2
J gene: TRBJ2-5
clone size: -

CDR3 protein: CASSNLGGPNLSTDTQYF
CDR3 DNA: TGTGCCAGCAGCAACCTCGGGGGGCCCAACCTAAGCACAGATACGCAGTATTTT
D gene: -
V gene: TRBV21-1
J gene: TRBJ2-3
clone size: -

CDR3 protein: CASSYGQQETQYF
CDR3 DNA: TGTGCCAGCAGCTACGGACAGCAAGAGACCCAGTACTTC
D gene: -
V gene: TRBV11-3
J gene: TRBJ2-5
clone size: -

CDR3 protein: CASSLGSRDNYEQYF
CDR3 DNA: TGTGCCAGCAGCTTAGGCTCCCGGGACAACTACGAGCAGTACTTC
D gene: -
V gene: TRBV11-2
J gene: TRBJ2-7
clone size: many

CDR3 protein: CASSLGTSVYNEQFF
CDR3 DNA: TGTGCCAGCAGCTTAGGGACTAGCGTCTACAATGAGCAGTTCTTC
D gene: TRBD2
V gene: TRBV11-3
J gene: TRBJ2-1
clone size: -

CDR3 protein: CASSPPNGRGKEQYF
CDR3 DNA: TGTGCCAGCAGTCCGCCGAATGGCAGGGGGAAGGAGCAGTACTTC
D gene: TRBD1
V gene: TRBV27
J gene: TRBJ2-7
clone size: -

CDR3 protein: CASSYSTPRVTGELFF
CDR3 DNA: TGTGCCAGCAGTTATTCCACCCCCAGGGTCACCGGGGAGCTGTTTTTT
D gene: -
V gene: TRBV6-5
J gene: TRBJ2-2
clone size: few

CDR3 protein: CASSYSTLDTQYF
CDR3 DNA: TGTGCCAGCAGTTACTCAACCCTAGATACGCAGTATTTT
D gene: -
V gene: TRBV6-5
J gene: TRBJ2-3
clone size: few

CDR3 protein: CASSLGGTANYGYTF
CDR3 DNA: TGTGCCAGCAGTTTGGGCGGGACAGCTAACTATGGCTACACCTTC
D gene: TRBD1
V gene: TRBV28
J gene: TRBJ1-2
clone size: -

CDR3 protein: CAWSVPARGTYGYTF
CDR3 DNA: TGTGCCTGGAGTGTACCCGCCAGGGGGACCTATGGCTACACCTTC
D gene: TRBD1
V gene: TRBV30
J gene: TRBJ1-2
clone size: -

CDR3 protein: CASSQRGGRDEQFF
CDR3 DNA: TGTGCCAGCAGCCAGCGGGGGGGCCGCGATGAGCAGTTCTTC
D gene: TRBD2
V gene: TRBV7-8
J gene: TRBJ2-1
clone size: -

CDR3 protein: CASSLYQGQEQFF
CDR3 DNA: TGTGCCAGCAGCTTGTATCAGGGCCAGGAGCAGTTCTTC
D gene: -
V gene: TRBV5-8
J gene: TRBJ2-1
clone size: -

CDR3 protein: CASSWTGGESGYTF
CDR3 DNA: TGTGCCAGTAGTTGGACGGGGGGAGAGTCTGGCTACACCTTC
D gene: -
V gene: TRBV19
J gene: TRBJ1-2
clone size: -

CDR3 protein: CAISESLAPRSTDTQYF
CDR3 DNA: TGTGCCATCAGTGAATCTTTGGCGCCACGAAGCACAGATACGCAGTATTTT
D gene: -
V gene: TRBV10-3
J gene: TRBJ2-3
clone size: once

CDR3 protein: CASSYGAEQYF
CDR3 DNA: TGTGCCAGCAGTTACGGGGCGGAGCAGTACTTC
D gene: -
V gene: TRBV6-5
J gene: TRBJ2-7
clone size: -

CDR3 protein: CASSVEGGQGKTPPNGYTF
CDR3 DNA: TGTGCCAGCAGCGTAGAAGGGGGACAGGGTAAAACTCCACCTAATGGCTACACCTTC
D gene: TRBD1
V gene: TRBV9
J gene: TRBJ1-2
clone size: -

CDR3 protein: CASSYPGQPNTEAFF
CDR3 DNA: TGCGCCAGCAGCTATCCGGGACAACCGAACACTGAAGCTTTCTTT
D gene: -
V gene: TRBV5-1
J gene: TRBJ1-1
clone size: once

CDR3 protein: CASSLTTGYQETQYF
CDR3 DNA: TGCGCCAGCAGCTTGACTACGGGGTACCAAGAGACCCAGTACTTC
D gene: -
V gene: TRBV5-1
J gene: TRBJ2-5
clone size: -

CDR3 protein: CASSLGDRGSDQPQHF
CDR3 DNA: TGCGCCAGCAGCCTAGGGGACCGTGGGTCGGATCAGCCCCAGCATTTT
D gene: -
V gene: TRBV5-1
J gene: TRBJ1-5
clone size: few

CDR3 protein: CASSPDRAVTDTQYF
CDR3 DNA: TGCGCCAGCAGCCCGGACAGGGCGGTGACAGATACGCAGTATTTT
D gene: TRBD1
V gene: TRBV5-1
J gene: TRBJ2-3
clone size: -

CDR3 protein: CASSIREVGNTIYF
CDR3 DNA: TGTGCCAGTAGTATTAGAGAAGTTGGAAACACCATATATTTT
D gene: -
V gene: TRBV19
J gene: TRBJ1-3
clone size: -

CDR3 protein: CASSLLGARGYTF
CDR3 DNA: TGTGCCAGCAGCTTATTGGGGGCGCGAGGCTACACCTTC
D gene: -
V gene: TRBV7-9
J gene: TRBJ1-2
clone size: -

CDR3 protein: CASSLVDGEQYF
CDR3 DNA: TGCGCCAGCAGCTTGGTGGATGGGGAGCAGTACTTC
D gene: -
V gene: TRBV5-1
J gene: TRBJ2-7
clone size: -

CDR3 protein: CASSVQSGANVLTF
CDR3 DNA: TGTGCCAGCAGCGTCCAGTCTGGGGCCAACGTCCTGACTTTC
D gene: -
V gene: TRBV21-1
J gene: TRBJ2-6
clone size: -

CDR3 protein: CASSQVWGPPREQYF
CDR3 DNA: TGCGCCAGCAGCCAAGTGTGGGGGCCTCCTAGGGAGCAGTACTTC
D gene: -
V gene: TRBV4-1
J gene: TRBJ2-7
clone size: -

CDR3 protein: CASSRQGKHEQYF
CDR3 DNA: TGTGCCAGCAGCCGACAGGGGAAACACGAGCAGTACTTC
D gene: TRBD1
V gene: TRBV4-2
J gene: TRBJ2-7
clone size: -